The next 17 T cell receptor beta chains were all read from a single sample in a study of beta chain features in type 1 diabetes. Isolated RNA was reverse transcribed in full, so expressed TCRB transcripts were sequenced. Assay: immunoSEQ multiplex PCR; the TCRdb copy retains only in-frame clones and omits some. The repertoire consists of about 360,000 clones, with over 9.5% occurring once and the leading ten covering around 0.015%. Sequencing was carried out using naive CD4+ T cells from blood. Source of these receptors: a man between 18 and 35 years old in good health.

This clone was counted between two and nine times. The chain combines TRBV5-4 with TRBJ2-1; 9 bases fit TRBD2. This CDR3 contains 18 residues. The germline gives CDR1 SGHNT, CDR2 YYREEE (reference sequence). Trimming cost V 0 bases and J 8 bases; bases outside gene matches: 15. The CDR3 DNA reads TGTGCCAGCAGCTTGGACGGACTAGCGACGGTGCTTCGGGATGAGCAGTTCTTC. Translated: CASSLDGLATVLRDEQFF.

This chain connects TRBV11-3 to TRBJ1-1; TRBD1 might be the D (5 bases). The CDR3 spans 14 residues. Germline assignment: CDR1 SGHNT and CDR2 YENEEA. Deletions cut 0 bases from V and 4 bases from J, with 9 bases between. The CDR3 DNA follows: TGTGCCAGCAGCTTAGATCACGGGGGCACTGAAGCTTTCTTT. It yields the protein CASSLDHGGTEAFF.

This rearrangement joins TRBV25-1 to TRBJ1-2; 7 nucleotides align to TRBD1. Germline V gene lookup returns CDR1 MGHDK and CDR2 SYGVNS. Trimming cost V 4 bases and J 4 bases; bases outside gene matches: 9. CDR3 length: 15 amino acids. The CDR3 nucleotides read TGTGCCAGCAGTGCGACTCAGGGGGGCGGCTATGGCTACACCTTC. Protein product: CASSATQGGGYGYTF.

V usage is TRBV6-1 and J usage is TRBJ2-2; tentatively, D is TRBD1 (5 bases). This CDR3 is 15 amino acids long. In germline, CDR1 is MNHNS, CDR2 SASEGT. V lost 2 bases, J lost 7 bases, and 14 bases lay in between. The CDR3 reads CASSESVLRGGELFF. As DNA, the CDR3 is TGTGCCAGCAGTGAATCTGTACTTAGGGGCGGGGAGCTGTTTTTT.

V and J are TRBV10-3 and TRBJ2-3; D not resolved. Germline V gene sequence: CDR1 ENHRY, CDR2 SYGVKD. The CDR3 contains 14 residues. Trimming removed 2 bases from V and 2 bases from J, with 8 bases in between. The CDR3 DNA reads TGTGCCATCAGTGAGCCAGGTTTCACAGATACGCAGTATTTT. Its protein product is CAISEPGFTDTQYF.

The chain uses TRBV18 and TRBJ1-1, with TRBD1 identical over 8 bases. The germline V gene encodes CDR1 KGHSH and CDR2 LQKENI. V lost 2 bases and J lost 5; bases outside the gene matches: 10. There are 16 residues in the CDR3. The chain's CDR3 is CASSPVQGARETEAFF. The CDR3, as DNA: TGTGCCAGCTCACCAGTGCAGGGGGCGCGAGAAACTGAAGCTTTCTTT.

The chain recombines TRBV5-6 with TRBJ1-1, with 7 bases aligning to TRBD1. The J segment lost 3 bases and the V segment lost 3 bases, leaving 11 bases of the junction unmatched. CDR3 length: 16 amino acids. Germline assignment: CDR1 SGHDT and CDR2 YYEEEE. Here the CDR3 DNA reads TGTGCCAGCAGCTCGCTGCTAGACAGGGTACACACTGAAGCTTTCTTT. It is translated as CASSSLLDRVHTEAFF.

This chain uses TRBV2 with TRBJ1-5, with D possibly TRBD1 on 5 matching bases. CDR3 length equals 13 residues. Trimming took 4 bases from V and 7 from J, leaving 11 bases between them. CDR1 SNHLY and CDR2 FYNNEI come from the germline V gene. CDR3 coding DNA: TGTGCCAGCAGTGTCCAGGGTTACCAGCCCCAGCATTTT. Its protein is CASSVQGYQPQHF.

This chain uses TRBV25-1 with TRBJ1-2; the D gene is possibly TRBD1 (6 bases). Germline lookup yields CDR1 MGHDK and CDR2 SYGVNS. This CDR3 spans 13 amino acids. V was cut by 5 bases and J by 7 bases, with 14 bases left in between. The CDR3 DNA sequence: TGTGCCAGCAGTCTTCTTGGGGGCTCTGGCTACACCTTC. It translates to CASSLLGGSGYTF.

This chain uses TRBV19 with TRBJ1-1; 12 bases align to TRBD1. The V segment lost 5 bases and the J segment 1 base; nucleotides outside the gene matches: 5. This CDR3 has 16 residues. Germline CDR1 reads LNHDA; CDR2 reads SQIVND (reference sequence). CDR3 sequence: CASSPGQGARNTEAFF. CDR3 coding DNA: TGTGCCAGTAGTCCGGGACAGGGGGCCCGGAACACTGAAGCTTTCTTT.

This clone was found a few times. Other DNA sequences within the sample encode an identical CDR3. The gene calls are TRBV20-1 and TRBJ1-1; D is ambiguous. Germline CDR1 and CDR2: DFQATT and SNEGSKA (reference sequence). The CDR3 totals 11 residues. V shed 5 bases and J shed 1 base, with 5 bases lying between them. The CDR3 nucleotides read TGCAGTGCTTCCAGGAACACTGAAGCTTTCTTT. This translates into CSASRNTEAFF.

This clone was found a few times. The V gene is TRBV18, the J gene TRBJ2-7; 9 positions match TRBD1. CDR1 KGHSH and CDR2 LQKENI come from the germline V gene. Losses at the gene ends were 3 bases for V and 0 bases for J; bases not matched to a gene: 6. CDR3 length: 16 amino acids. The CDR3 sequence is CASSPGQGKGSYEQYF. For the CDR3, the DNA is TGTGCCAGCTCACCCGGACAGGGGAAGGGCTCCTACGAGCAGTACTTC.

This sequence joins TRBV5-4 and TRBJ2-7, with 11 bases matching TRBD1. In germline, CDR1 is SGHNT, CDR2 YYREEE (reference sequence). The V gene end was trimmed by 4 bases and the J gene end by 3 bases; junction bases not matched to a gene: 6. This CDR3 contains 15 residues. The CDR3 loop is CASSRPGQGDYEQYF. The CDR3 region has the DNA TGTGCCAGCAGCCGACCGGGACAGGGGGACTACGAGCAGTACTTC. The whole variable domain, filled in from reference TRBV5-4 and TRBJ2-7, reads ETGVTQSPTHLIKTRGQQVTLRCSSQSGHNTVSWYQQALGQGPQFIFQYYREEENGRGNFPPRFSGLQFPNYSSELNVNALELDDSALYLCASSRPGQGDYEQYFGPGTRLTVT.

The genes are TRBV9 and TRBJ2-3, with a tentative D call TRBD2 (6 bases). The CDR3 extends over 16 amino acids. V lost 4 bases and J lost 4, with 19 bases in between. The V gene's germline CDR1 is SGDLS and CDR2 YYNGEE. The chain's CDR3 is CASSTQRDFPADTQYF. The CDR3 nucleotides are TGTGCCAGCAGCACCCAACGGGACTTCCCTGCAGATACGCAGTATTTT.

Only a few counts were recorded for this clone. This chain connects TRBV25-1 to TRBJ1-4, with TRBD1 matching over 7 bases. Trimming removed 6 bases from V and 11 bases from J; junction bases left unmatched: 9. Germline V gives CDR1 MGHDK, CDR2 SYGVNS. The CDR3 spans 13 residues. The CDR3 region has the DNA TGTGCCAGCAGAGTGGGATCAGGGGGGAAACTGTTTTTT. Its protein product is CASRVGSGGKLFF.

V and J are TRBV30 and TRBJ1-4; 7 positions agree with TRBD1. CDR1 is GTSNPN, CDR2 SVGIG, per germline (reference sequence). After removal of 5 bases from V and 5 bases from J, the junction contained 8 bases not matched to a gene. CDR3 length: 14 residues. The CDR3 DNA sequence: TGTGCCTGGGGTAAACAGGGGCGGAATGAAAAACTGTTTTTT. Translating it yields CAWGKQGRNEKLFF.

The genes are TRBV6-6 and TRBJ1-2; D is undetermined. V was shortened by 0 bases and J by 2 bases, with 7 bases between the two germline ends. Germline loops: CDR1 MNHNY, CDR2 SVGAGI (reference sequence). There are 14 residues in the CDR3. CDR3 amino acids: CASSYSNQNYGYTF. The DNA of the CDR3 is TGTGCCAGCAGTTACTCGAACCAGAACTATGGCTACACCTTC.